This TCR beta chain was identified in a study of T cell changes during pregnancy in multiple sclerosis. V lost 5 bases and J lost 2, with 7 bases in between. Germline loops: CDR1 SGHKS, CDR2 YYEKEE (reference sequence). The CDR3 contains 12 residues. The table came from immunoSEQ multiplex PCR; TCRdb's copy has only in-frame clones and leaves some out. In the table there are 45,000 to 60,000 clones, 85% to 95% of which are singletons. V and J are TRBV5-5 and TRBJ1-1; D gene unclear. The source is a female donor with multiple sclerosis, enrolled in a pregnancy study. Sequencing was performed on CD4+ T cells from peripheral blood mononuclear cells, taken in the third trimester of pregnancy. This CDR3 is CASSRVNTEAFF. The CDR3, as DNA: TGTGCCAGCAGTCGGGTAAACACTGAAGCTTTCTTT. Variable domain in full (rest from reference TRBV5-5 and TRBJ1-1): DAGVTQSPTHLIKTRGQQVTLRCSPISGHKSVSWYQQVLGQGPQFIFQYYEKEERGRGNFPDRFSARQFPNYSSELNVNALLLGDSALYLCASSRVNTEAFFGQGTRLTVV.